This T cell receptor beta chain is from a study of tumor-infiltrating lymphocytes in primary liver carcinoma. Each 20-30 mg portion of unsorted bulk tissue served as the source for co-extraction of RNA and DNA. The CDR3 is made up of 13 amino acids. The V gene's germline CDR1 is WSHSY and CDR2 SAAADI. This clonotype was detected only once. The junction shows a germline mismatch at one end, possibly a read error. The investigators made TCR beta cDNA from roughly 460 ng total RNA, using a constant-region primer. Three-round nested multiplex PCR performed with slightly modified ARM-PCR produced the TCR beta libraries. In the first two PCR rounds, TRBV1-TRBV30 forward primers were paired with a C-beta reverse primer, and each round lasted roughly 9 cycles. TCRdb processed the multiplex PCR reads anew with MiXCR; each CDR3 protein has one entry. The repertoire holds around 70,000 distinct CDR3 sequences, roughly three quarters seen once, with around 30% in the top ten.

The chain is built from TRBV10-2 and TRBJ1-1; D gene uncertain. Sequenced material: liver tumor tissue from sampling region 4. Subset of the sample: tumor region T4, right-lateral pole. The receptor comes from a man in his forties with primary liver carcinoma and hepatitis B virus infection. CDR3 loop: CANGESNGDEALF. The CDR3 region has the DNA TGCGCCAACGGTGAGTCGAATGGAGATGAAGCTCTCTTT.